This is a list of T cell receptor beta chains from one sample in a study of OX40 agonist ivuxolimab in advanced cancers. The table came from immunoSEQ multiplex PCR; TCRdb's copy has only in-frame clones and leaves some out. The table records tens of thousands of clones, about 86% of them present only once. Source: CD4+ or CD8+ T cells sorted from blood, taken in a trial of the OX40 agonist ivuxolimab. The receptors were gathered from an adult with an advanced solid tumor such as melanoma, head and neck, liver or kidney cancer. CDR3s include the opening cysteine and the closing phenylalanine or tryptophan. Fields, in order: clone size, V gene, J gene, D gene, CDR3 DNA, CDR3 protein. The D gene is left open where the match is weak. Size values are once, few and many counts, or a class for expanded clones, and some rows have none.

-	TRBV27	TRBJ2-7	-	TGTGCCAGCAGTAGAGATCAGGGAGGACCCTACGAGCAGTACTTC	CASSRDQGGPYEQYF
-	TRBV11-3	TRBJ2-7	TRBD2	TGTGCCAGCAGCCGCTTAACTAGCGGGAGGTCCCTGGGCTACGAGCAGTACTTC	CASSRLTSGRSLGYEQYF
-	TRBV2	TRBJ1-4	-	TGTGCCAGCAGCCCAGATAATGAAAAACTGTTTTTT	CASSPDNEKLFF
-	TRBV28	TRBJ2-2	-	TGTGCCAGCAGTCTCCATAACACCGGGGAGCTGTTTTTT	CASSLHNTGELFF
-	TRBV9	TRBJ2-5	-	TGTGCCAGCAGTGCCGGAGGGGGCGGGAGTGAAGAGACCCAGTACTTC	CASSAGGGGSEETQYF
-	TRBV10-1	TRBJ1-3	-	TGCGCCAGCAGTGAGTCCCTGATTTCTGGAAACACCATATATTTT	CASSESLISGNTIYF
-	TRBV4-1	TRBJ1-1	-	TGCGCCAGCAGCCCGGTGGAGAACACTGAAGCTTTCTTT	CASSPVENTEAFF
-	TRBV2	TRBJ2-5	-	TGTGCCAGCAGTGACTTTGGCAGCGCTACCCAGTACTTC	CASSDFGSATQYF
-	TRBV29-1	TRBJ1-2	-	TGCAGCTTGGCGGCAGGGAGTGACTATGGCTACACCTTC	CSLAAGSDYGYTF
-	TRBV7-9	TRBJ2-2	-	TGTGCCAGCAGCCCCCCGCTCCAGGCTGGGAGCGGGGAGCTGTTTTTT	CASSPPLQAGSGELFF
-	TRBV5-6	TRBJ1-2	-	TGTGCCAGCAGCTTTGCACAGAGGGATGGCTACACCTTC	CASSFAQRDGYTF
-	TRBV27	TRBJ1-5	-	TGTGCCAGCAGTTCAAGCTTCAATCAGCCCCAGCATTTT	CASSSSFNQPQHF
-	TRBV27	TRBJ2-1	TRBD1	TGTGCCAGCAGCCGGGCCGGGACAGGGGGCAATGAGCAGTTCTTC	CASSRAGTGGNEQFF
-	TRBV29-1	TRBJ1-1	TRBD1	TGCAGCGCCTCGACAGGGCTGACTGAAGCTTTCTTT	CSASTGLTEAFF
-	TRBV5-1	TRBJ2-5	-	TGCGCCAGCAGCAGGGGACGGGGCGAAGAGACCCAGTACTTC	CASSRGRGEETQYF
-	TRBV5-1	TRBJ2-2	TRBD2	TGCGCCAGCAGCGGGTCTAGCGGGGGGCGCACCGGGGAGCTGTTTTTT	CASSGSSGGRTGELFF
few	TRBV5-5	TRBJ1-2	-	TGTGCCAGCAGCCCCGACCTTAGTGGCTACACCTTC	CASSPDLSGYTF
-	TRBV5-1	TRBJ2-5	TRBD2	TGCGCCAGCACCCGGACTAGCGAGTCAGCCCAGTACTTC	CASTRTSESAQYF
-	TRBV7-8	TRBJ2-5	TRBD2	TGTGCCAGCAGCTTAGGGTTTAGCGGGACTCTTCAAGAGACCCAGTACTTC	CASSLGFSGTLQETQYF
-	TRBV28	TRBJ2-6	-	TGTGCCAGCAGGACAGGAAGCTCTGGGGCCAACGTCCTGACTTTC	CASRTGSSGANVLTF
-	TRBV9	TRBJ2-7	TRBD2	TGTGCCAGCAGCGTAGCTGGTGGGAGGGGATACGAGCAGTACTTC	CASSVAGGRGYEQYF
-	TRBV15	TRBJ2-3	TRBD2	TGTGCCACCAGCAGAGGGAGCGGGAGTACGTTCACAGATACGCAGTATTTT	CATSRGSGSTFTDTQYF
-	TRBV4-1	TRBJ2-6	TRBD1	TGCGCCAGCAGCCAATTAGGACAGGGGGCGCTTGGGGCCAACGTCCTGACTTTC	CASSQLGQGALGANVLTF
-	TRBV2	TRBJ2-3	TRBD1	TGTGCCAGCAGCCCCGGACAGGGGGTAGATACGCAGTATTTT	CASSPGQGVDTQYF
-	TRBV27	TRBJ2-4	-	TGTGCCAGCACGTATCCTGGGGCCCCAGACATTCAGTACTTC	CASTYPGAPDIQYF
-	TRBV6-5	TRBJ2-1	-	TGTGCCAGCAGTTACTCGGCCGTTGGAGATGAGCAGTTCTTC	CASSYSAVGDEQFF
-	TRBV12-5	TRBJ2-3	-	TGTGCTAGTGGTTTGGAGGGGTACACAGATACGCAGTATTTT	CASGLEGYTDTQYF
-	TRBV5-4	TRBJ2-5	-	TGTGCCAGCAGCTTAGGTCCCCGGGCCCTTCAGTACTTC	CASSLGPRALQYF
-	TRBV19	TRBJ2-5	TRBD2	TGTGCCAGTAGTCCACCGTGGGTAGCGGGGGGTGAGACCCAGTACTTC	CASSPPWVAGGETQYF
-	TRBV7-9	TRBJ1-1	TRBD1	TGTGCCAGCAGCCCACGGGGGACAGGAGTGAACACTGAAGCTTTCTTT	CASSPRGTGVNTEAFF
-	TRBV1	TRBJ1-3	-	TGCACCAGCAGCCCGAGGATCAACGGGTGTGGAAACACCATATATTTT	CTSSPRINGCGNTIYF
-	TRBV28	TRBJ1-2	-	TGTGCCATTCTGGACGCCATTTTCTATGGCTACACCTTC	CAILDAIFYGYTF
-	TRBV30	TRBJ2-6	-	TGTGCCTGGAGTGTACGGGGAGCCAAACTATCTGGGGCCAACGTCCTGACTTTC	CAWSVRGAKLSGANVLTF
once	TRBV7-7	TRBJ2-3	-	TGTGCTAGCAGCCAGGTCCCGGGCACAGATACGCAGTATTTT	CASSQVPGTDTQYF
-	TRBV7-9	TRBJ2-5	-	TGTGCCAGCAGCTTCAGTACAGGGGGGGTGGAGACCCAGTACTTC	CASSFSTGGVETQYF
-	TRBV7-9	TRBJ1-2	-	TGTGCCAGCAGCTTAGGTCTCGGTTTTGGCTACACCTTC	CASSLGLGFGYTF
-	TRBV9	TRBJ2-2	-	TGTGCCAGCAACCCTTCCCCGGGACCCCCGACCGGGGAGCTGTTTTTT	CASNPSPGPPTGELFF
-	TRBV30	TRBJ1-2	TRBD1	TGTGCCTGGAGCGAAACAGGGGCTGGAGTCTCGGCCTTC	CAWSETGAGVSAF
-	TRBV11-3	TRBJ1-1	TRBD1	TGTGCCAGCAGCTTAGATTTGCGACAGGGTACTGAAGCTTTCTTT	CASSLDLRQGTEAFF
few	TRBV7-9	TRBJ1-6	-	TGTGCCAGCAGCTACCCTTCCGATTCACCCCTCCACTTT	CASSYPSDSPLHF
-	TRBV7-3	TRBJ2-5	-	TGTGCCAGCAGCCCGCAGGGGGGGGTCCAAGAGACCCAGTACTTC	CASSPQGGVQETQYF
-	TRBV18	TRBJ1-1	-	TGTGCCAGCTCACTCGGTGGGGGGAACACTGAAGCTTTCTTT	CASSLGGGNTEAFF
-	TRBV10-1	TRBJ1-1	-	TGCGCCAGCAGTGTGGGTCTTCGTCCCACTGAAGCTTTCTTT	CASSVGLRPTEAFF
once	TRBV10-1	TRBJ2-7	-	TGCGCCAGCAGTGAGTCGTTGACCGGACAGCAGTACTTC	CASSESLTGQQYF